Below are 23 T cell receptor beta chains sequenced from a single sample in a study of T-cell reconstitution after alpha-beta-depleted transplantation in children. Library preparation (for TCRbeta) was performed with unique molecular identifiers. TCRdb redid the calling of the PCR reads with MiXCR, one entry per CDR3 protein. The data contain 440,000 or so distinct CDR3 sequences, 43% of them singletons. The sample consisted of PBMCs, taken before TCRalphabeta/CD19-depleted stem cell transplant. The receptors derive from a girl aged 2 to 9 with aplastic anemia, due to receive a stem cell transplant.

The chain uses TRBV10-3 and TRBJ2-2; tentatively, D is TRBD1 (6 bases). The CDR3 is 16 residues long. Trimming left V 6 bases short and J 2 bases short, with 16 bases between. Germline CDR1 reads ENHRY; CDR2 reads SYGVKD. The CDR3 protein is CAIRRSGTPNTGELFF. Here the CDR3 DNA reads TGTGCCATCAGGCGCTCCGGGACACCTAACACCGGGGAGCTGTTTTTT.

V usage is TRBV29-1 and J usage is TRBJ2-3; D is possibly TRBD1 (5 bases). The CDR3 runs 12 residues. V was cut by 7 bases and J by 4 bases, with 12 bases left in between. The germline V gene has CDR1 SQVTM and CDR2 ANQGSEA. CDR3 amino acids: CSGPRVSDTQYF. CDR3 bases: TGCAGCGGTCCCAGGGTTTCAGATACGCAGTATTTT.

The table lists this clonotype with many counts. The chain has TRBV20-1 and TRBJ2-4, with D perhaps matching TRBD1 (7 bases). From germline, CDR1 is DFQATT and CDR2 SNEGSKA (reference sequence). CDR3 length equals 12 residues. CDR3 DNA: TGCGGCGGGACAGTAAACTCAAACATTCAGTACTTC. Protein product: CGGTVNSNIQYF.

This clonotype was counted a few times. V is TRBV19 and J is TRBJ2-2; D is unclear. The germline V and J ends were trimmed by 3 bases and 1 base, with 6 bases remaining between them. Germline V lookup: CDR1 LNHDA, CDR2 SQIVND (reference sequence). This CDR3 comprises 14 residues. CDR3 DNA: TGTGCCAGTAGTATTTCCCTGAACACCGGGGAGCTGTTTTTT. Its protein product is CASSISLNTGELFF.

The chain is built from TRBV20-1 and TRBJ1-6; 11 positions match TRBD1. Germline V gene sequence: CDR1 DFQATT, CDR2 SNEGSKA (reference sequence). The V gene end was trimmed by 3 bases and the J gene end by 10 bases; junction bases not matched to a gene: 5. This CDR3 is 14 amino acids long. Written as DNA, the CDR3 is TGCAGTGCTAGGCCGGACAGGGGGCGATCACCCCTCCACTTT. Amino acid sequence: CSARPDRGRSPLHF.

This clonotype was found many times. The chain recombines TRBV20-1 with TRBJ2-1, with TRBD2 matching 8 bases. CDR1 and CDR2 (germline): DFQATT, SNEGSKA (reference sequence). V was clipped by 3 bases and J by 6 bases; unmatched bases: 22. The CDR3 totals 19 residues. CDR3: CSASVGLQSGAGERNEQFF. DNA of the CDR3: TGCAGTGCTAGTGTGGGCCTCCAGAGTGGAGCGGGAGAACGCAATGAGCAGTTCTTC.

The rearrangement joins TRBV4-1 to TRBJ1-5; the D gene is possibly TRBD1 (6 bases). The CDR3 spans 16 residues. Trimming took off 0 bases at V and 3 bases at J, with 12 bases between the two ends. Germline V gene sequence: CDR1 MGHRA, CDR2 YSYEKL. The CDR3 here is CASSQEGGGPNQPQHF. The CDR3 bases are TGCGCCAGCAGCCAAGAAGGAGGGGGACCCAATCAGCCCCAGCATTTT.

This clonotype was seen many times. The chain recombines TRBV9 with TRBJ2-7; 12 bases line up with TRBD2. CDR1 and CDR2 from the germline V gene are SGDLS and YYNGEE. V lost 3 bases and J lost 5; bases outside the gene matches: 6. The CDR3 is 15 amino acids. CDR3 region: CASSGSLAGGHEQYF. In DNA, the CDR3 is TGTGCCAGCAGCGGATCTCTAGCGGGAGGGCACGAGCAGTACTTC.

The chain links TRBV7-9 to TRBJ2-3; TRBD2 agrees at 12 bases. Trimming removed 6 bases from V and 0 bases from J; junction bases left unmatched: 1. Germline values: CDR1 SEHNR, CDR2 FQNEAQ (reference sequence). This CDR3 region has 15 residues. The CDR3 DNA follows: TGTGCCAGCAGGACTAGCGGGAGTAGCACAGATACGCAGTATTTT. Residues: CASRTSGSSTDTQYF.

V and J are TRBV6-1 and TRBJ1-5, with 11 bases fitting TRBD1. CDR3 size: 15 residues. Trimming cost V 5 bases and J 9 bases; bases outside gene matches: 9. Germline assignment: CDR1 MNHNS and CDR2 SASEGT. The CDR3 reads CASSPRDRGRRPQHF. CDR3 in DNA: TGTGCCAGCAGTCCTCGGGACAGGGGGAGGCGGCCCCAGCATTTT.

The chain links TRBV20-1 to TRBJ1-3, with D unclear. Germline V lookup: CDR1 DFQATT, CDR2 SNEGSKA (reference sequence). The CDR3 is 11 residues long. CDR3 amino acids: CSRLFGNTIYF. The CDR3 DNA reads as TGCAGCCGATTGTTTGGAAACACCATATATTTT.

The V and J genes are TRBV6-1 and TRBJ1-4; D gene unclear. The CDR3 runs to 16 residues. V lost 2 bases and J lost 2, with 12 bases in between. Germline assignment: CDR1 MNHNS and CDR2 SASEGT. DNA of the CDR3: TGTGCCAGCAGTGAATACTTGGGCTTTACTAATGAAAAACTGTTTTTT. Translated: CASSEYLGFTNEKLFF.

There are a few counts of this clonotype. This chain connects TRBV20-1 to TRBJ2-7, with 7 bases aligning to TRBD1. The CDR3 extends over 12 amino acids. V was pared by 6 bases and J by 4 bases, with 6 bases of the junction left unmatched. The germline V gene has CDR1 DFQATT and CDR2 SNEGSKA (reference sequence). In DNA form, the CDR3 reads TGCAGTGCGCCGGGCAGGGGGTACGAGCAGTACTTC. It is translated as CSAPGRGYEQYF.

The chain joins TRBV5-5 to TRBJ2-1; D is possibly TRBD2 (5 bases). Germline V lookup: CDR1 SGHKS, CDR2 YYEKEE (reference sequence). CDR3 length: 15 amino acids. V lost 4 bases and J lost 3, with 14 bases in between. The DNA for the CDR3 is TGTGCCAGCAGCCCAATCAGCGGTCTCTACAATGAGCAGTTCTTC. This translates into CASSPISGLYNEQFF.

The V call is TRBV12-3 or TRBV12-4, the J call TRBJ2-3; 8 nucleotides line up with TRBD1. The CDR3 length is 14 residues. J gave up 4 bases and V 4 bases, and 4 bases lay outside the gene matches. CDR3 sequence: CASSSGGAPDTQYF. DNA for the CDR3: TGTGCCAGCAGTTCAGGGGGCGCCCCAGATACGCAGTATTTT.

The chain couples TRBV20-1 to TRBJ1-2; 7 bases are shared with TRBD1. Germline CDR1 reads DFQATT; CDR2 reads SNEGSKA (reference sequence). This CDR3 is 13 amino acids long. The V gene end was trimmed by 6 bases and the J gene end by 4 bases; junction bases not matched to a gene: 8. The CDR3 sequence is CSANADRTYGYTF. The CDR3 DNA reads as TGCAGTGCGAATGCGGACAGGACCTATGGCTACACCTTC.

This clonotype was seen a few times. A junction boundary mismatches the germline segment, possibly from a read error. The chain carries TRBV29-1 and TRBJ2-7, with 8 bases matching TRBD1. The germline V gene has CDR1 SQVTM and CDR2 ANQGSEA. This CDR3 has 13 amino acids. CDR3 DNA sequence: TGCAGCGTTGGGGGGACAGGCCTATACGAGCAATACTTC. It yields the protein CSVGGTGLYEQYF.

This clonotype was seen once. The chain joins TRBV7-9 to TRBJ2-2; 10 nucleotides agree with TRBD2. With V trimmed by 4 bases and J by 8 bases, 13 bases remained unmatched. This CDR3 contains 17 residues. CDR1 is SEHNR, CDR2 FQNEAQ, per germline (reference sequence). The CDR3 protein is CASSSRPGLALDGELFF. CDR3 in DNA: TGTGCCAGCAGCTCGAGACCGGGACTAGCGCTCGATGGGGAGCTGTTTTTT.

The chain combines TRBV5-1 with TRBJ2-1; no reliable D call. V was cut by 4 bases and J by 4 bases, with 12 bases left in between. Per germline, CDR1 SGHRS and CDR2 YFSETQ. The CDR3 totals 14 residues. The CDR3 here is CASSHPRQYNEQFF. The CDR3 region has the DNA TGCGCCAGCAGCCACCCAAGGCAGTACAATGAGCAGTTCTTC.

This clonotype was seen a handful of times. The V call is TRBV30, the J call TRBJ2-7; D gene uncertain. The V end lost 2 bases, the J end lost 0 bases, and 11 bases lay between the germline ends. Germline-derived CDR1 and CDR2 are GTSNPN and SVGIG (reference sequence). The CDR3 has 14 residues. The CDR3 nucleotides read TGTGCCTGGAGTACGAAGGGCGGCTCCTACGAGCAGTACTTC. Translated, it gives CAWSTKGGSYEQYF.

This clonotype was detected ten times or more. CDR3 protein: CASSKGSPGCWETQYF. In nucleotides, the CDR3 is TGTGCCAGCAGCAAAGGATCGCCAGGTTGTTGGGAGACCCAGTACTTC. The gene calls are TRBV21-1 and TRBJ2-5. TRBV21-1 is a listed pseudogene. CDR3 length: 16 residues.

The V call is TRBV5-1, the J call TRBJ2-7; TRBD2 might be the D (5 bases). The V end lost 1 base, the J end lost 4 bases, and 15 bases lay between the germline ends. The CDR3 spans 15 residues. Germline V gives CDR1 SGHRS, CDR2 YFSETQ. DNA for the CDR3: TGCGCCAGCAGCTTGTCGCAGGCCAGAGGGTACGAGCAGTACTTC. Translation gives CASSLSQARGYEQYF.

This clonotype occurred a few times. The chain recombines TRBV6-5 with TRBJ1-2, with TRBD1 identical over 9 bases. The CDR3 extends over 14 amino acids. The V gene's germline CDR1 is MNHEY and CDR2 SVGAGI. The V segment lost 2 bases and the J segment 5 bases; nucleotides outside the gene matches: 3. This CDR3 is CASSYRGTGYGYTF. CDR3 DNA: TGTGCCAGCAGTTACAGAGGGACAGGGTATGGCTACACCTTC.